The 23 T cell receptor beta chains listed next were all sequenced from one sample in a study of CD8+CD57+ T cells in acquired aplastic anemia. In patients chosen for sequencing, flow cytometry had shown CD8+CD57+ cell expansion. TCR beta VDJ combinations and CDR3 sequences were profiled from genomic DNA. TCRdb analysed the reads with MiXCR anew, one entry per CDR3 protein. The sample yields 150,000 to 200,000 distinct CDR3 sequences, 60% to 80% seen once. Source material: sorted CD4+, CD8+, or CD8+CD57+ T cells (not recorded which) from PBMCs. The receptor set was obtained from a human donor with aplastic anemia.

This clonotype was seen at least ten times. The V call is TRBV7-2, the J call TRBJ1-6; 7 bases match TRBD1. Germline V gene lookup returns CDR1 SGHTA and CDR2 FQGNSA. V trimming: 4 bases; J trimming: 0 bases; junction bases outside the gene matches: 12. The CDR3 is made up of 19 amino acids. This chain's CDR3 is CASSYPTGLPSSYNSPLHF. CDR3 bases: TGTGCCAGCAGCTACCCGACAGGGCTCCCGAGCTCCTATAATTCACCCCTCCACTTT.

CDR3 protein: CASSLGGGTSVFF. In DNA form, the CDR3 reads TGTGCCAGCAGCTTAGGAGGGGGGACTAGCGTGTTCTTC. The rearrangement uses TRBV7-3 and TRBJ2-1, with TRBD2 matching over 10 bases. Germline CDR1 reads SGHTA; CDR2 reads FQGTGA. CDR3 size: 13 residues. V lost 2 bases and J lost 15; bases outside the gene matches: 7.

This clonotype has just a few counts. V gene TRBV15 combines with J gene TRBJ2-5; possibly TRBD2 for D (5 bases). This CDR3 contains 17 residues. Trimming left V 0 bases short and J 5 bases short, with 19 bases between. CDR1 LNHNV and CDR2 YYDKDF come from the germline V gene (reference sequence). The CDR3 loop is CATSRDAEDLGWETQYF. As DNA, the CDR3 is TGTGCCACCAGCAGAGATGCGGAGGACCTGGGATGGGAGACCCAGTACTTC.

The chain employs TRBV7-9 and TRBJ2-7, with unresolved D. The V gene lost 3 bases and the J gene lost 6 bases, with 9 bases spanning the gap. The germline gives CDR1 SEHNR, CDR2 FQNEAQ (reference sequence). CDR3 length: 12 residues. CDR3 residues: CASSFVGREQYF. The CDR3 DNA follows: TGTGCCAGCAGCTTTGTGGGTCGCGAGCAGTACTTC. The full variable domain, its missing parts supplied by reference TRBV7-9 and TRBJ2-7, is DTGVSQNPRHKITKRGQNVTFRCDPISEHNRLYWYRQTLGQGPEFLTYFQNEAQLEKSRLLSDRFSAERPKGSFSTLEIQRTEQGDSAMYLCASSFVGREQYFGPGTRLTVT.

J is TRBJ1-3 and V is TRBV6-5; no firm D call. The germline V gene encodes CDR1 MNHEY and CDR2 SVGAGI. V lost 6 bases, J lost 4 bases, and 16 bases lay in between. The CDR3 loop spans 15 amino acids. The chain's CDR3 is CASSFTRDPGNTIYF. The CDR3 DNA sequence: TGTGCCAGCAGCTTTACTCGAGATCCGGGAAACACCATATATTTT.

DNA for the CDR3: TGTGCCAGCAAACGGGACGGTCAAGGGGGCTACACCTTC. As protein: CASKRDGQGGYTF. V gene TRBV2 combines with J gene TRBJ1-2, with D maybe TRBD1 (5 bases). The CDR3 is 13 residues long. V lost 7 bases and J 8 bases, leaving 17 bases between the germline ends. Germline V CDR1 and CDR2: SNHLY, FYNNEI. The variable domain in full, completed from reference TRBV2 and TRBJ1-2, reads EPEVTQTPSHQVTQMGQEVILRCVPISNHLYFYWYRQILGQKVEFLVSFYNNEISEKSEIFDDQFSVERPDGSNFTLKIRSTKLEDSAMYFCASKRDGQGGYTFGSGTRLTVV.

The chain couples TRBV15 to TRBJ1-1; unclear D gene. Between the trimmed V and J ends, which lost 5 bases and 6 bases, there was a span of 13 bases. CDR3 length equals 13 residues. The germline V gene has CDR1 LNHNV and CDR2 YYDKDF (reference sequence). The DNA of the CDR3 is TGTGCCACCAGCTTCCGAGGAACGGCTGAAGCTTTCTTT. It codes for CATSFRGTAEAFF.

This clonotype was found once. The V call is TRBV19, the J call TRBJ1-6; D uncertain. Germline CDR1 reads LNHDA; CDR2 reads SQIVND (reference sequence). Trimming took off 3 bases at V and 0 bases at J, with 9 bases between the two ends. CDR3 length: 16 residues. As DNA, the CDR3 is TGTGCCAGTAGTATTAGGCGGAGCTCCTATAATTCACCCCTCCACTTT. Its protein is CASSIRRSSYNSPLHF.

This chain uses TRBV6-4 with TRBJ2-5, with D unclear. V was clipped by 6 bases and J by 2 bases, with 10 bases between them. Germline V CDR1 and CDR2: MRHNA, SNTAGT. This CDR3 has 13 amino acids. The CDR3 DNA reads TGTGCCAGCAGCCGGACGGTACAAGAGACCCAGTACTTC. Its protein is CASSRTVQETQYF.

The chain combines TRBV20-1 with TRBJ2-1, with 8 positions matching TRBD2. The germline CDR1 and CDR2 sequences are DFQATT and SNEGSKA (reference sequence). This CDR3 comprises 15 residues. The V segment lost 5 bases and the J segment 7 bases; nucleotides outside the gene matches: 13. CDR3 protein: CSAERARGAGNEQFF. As DNA, the CDR3 is TGCAGTGCTGAACGCGCGCGGGGGGCTGGGAATGAGCAGTTCTTC.

The rearrangement links TRBV20-1 to TRBJ1-6, with TRBD1 as a possible D gene (6 bases). This CDR3 comprises 14 residues. Germline V gene sequence: CDR1 DFQATT, CDR2 SNEGSKA (reference sequence). The V end was cut by 2 bases, the J end by 5 bases, with 10 bases between. As DNA, the CDR3 is TGCAGTGCTAGAAAACAGGGAAATAATTCACCCCTCCACTTT. Its protein is CSARKQGNNSPLHF.

The rearrangement links TRBV19 to TRBJ1-1; D might be TRBD1 (5 bases). The CDR3 is made up of 12 amino acids. The ends were cut back, 5 bases at V and 7 bases at J, with 11 bases in the middle. From germline, CDR1 is LNHDA and CDR2 SQIVND (reference sequence). CDR3 nucleotides: TGTGCCAGTAGTCCGGACACGGTTGAAGCTTTCTTT. Protein product: CASSPDTVEAFF.

Only one count was recorded for this clonotype. This chain joins TRBV19 and TRBJ2-7, with D unclear. Trimming took 7 bases from V and 4 from J, leaving 20 bases between them. The CDR3 runs to 15 residues. Germline lookup yields CDR1 LNHDA and CDR2 SQIVND (reference sequence). The CDR3 loop is CASIMDRLYLYEQYF. In DNA, the CDR3 is TGTGCCAGTATCATGGACCGCCTGTATCTTTACGAGCAGTACTTC.

This chain links TRBV4-1 with TRBJ2-1; 11 positions match TRBD2. After removal of 0 bases from V and 4 bases from J, the junction contained 2 bases not matched to a gene. Germline-derived CDR1 and CDR2 are MGHRA and YSYEKL. The CDR3 covers 16 residues. The CDR3 coding sequence is TGCGCCAGCAGCCAAGAGGGACTAGCGGATTACAATGAGCAGTTCTTC. Residues: CASSQEGLADYNEQFF.

This clonotype occurred once. The V and J genes are TRBV24-1 and TRBJ2-5, with D maybe TRBD1 (6 bases). There are 15 residues in the CDR3. Per germline, CDR1 KGHDR and CDR2 SFDVKD. Deletions cut 5 bases from V and 3 bases from J, with 15 bases between. The CDR3, as DNA: TGTGCCACCAGTGGAACTCCGGGACAAGAAGAGACCCAGTACTTC. The encoded protein is CATSGTPGQEETQYF.

The chain has TRBV11-2 and TRBJ2-7; D perhaps matches TRBD2 (6 bases). The CDR3 covers 14 residues. CDR1 and CDR2 from the germline V gene are SGHAT and FQNNGV. V was clipped by 3 bases and J by 6 bases, with 15 bases between them. In DNA, the CDR3 is TGTGCCAGCAGCTTCCCCTTTCGGGGAGGCGAGCAGTACTTC. Protein product: CASSFPFRGGEQYF.

In this sample, this clonotype turned up a few times. The genes are TRBV7-2 and TRBJ2-5; D possibly corresponds to TRBD2 (5 bases). Looked up from germline, CDR1 is SGHTA and CDR2 is FQGNSA. V shed 0 bases and J shed 1 base, with 6 bases lying between them. The CDR3 runs to 14 residues. In DNA, the CDR3 is TGTGCCAGCAGCTTAGCAGGGAGCCAAGAGACCCAGTACTTC. This gives the protein CASSLAGSQETQYF.

V and J are TRBV7-9 and TRBJ2-7, with D unclear. The CDR3 loop spans 12 amino acids. CDR1 and CDR2 (germline): SEHNR, FQNEAQ (reference sequence). V lost 5 bases and J 6 bases, leaving 11 bases between the germline ends. The CDR3 sequence: CASSGDNSEQYF. The CDR3 region has the DNA TGTGCCAGCAGCGGGGATAACAGCGAGCAGTACTTC.

This chain uses TRBV7-9 with TRBJ2-1; no firm D call. V was cut by 1 base and J by 15 bases, with 10 bases left in between. The germline V gene has CDR1 SEHNR and CDR2 FQNEAQ (reference sequence). The CDR3 length is 11 residues. For the CDR3, the DNA is TGTGCCAGCAGCTTAGAGGGCGGTCGGTTCTTC. This encodes CASSLEGGRFF. Full variable domain (rest looked up from reference TRBV7-9 and TRBJ2-1): DTGVSQNPRHKITKRGQNVTFRCDPISEHNRLYWYRQTLGQGPEFLTYFQNEAQLEKSRLLSDRFSAERPKGSFSTLEIQRTEQGDSAMYLCASSLEGGRFFGPGTRLTVL.

The rearrangement links TRBV5-1 to TRBJ2-5; D not resolved. V was trimmed by 2 bases and J by 1 base, leaving 3 bases between them. This CDR3 spans 12 amino acids. CDR1 and CDR2 from the germline V gene are SGHRS and YFSETQ. This CDR3 reads CASSLLQETQYF. CDR3 DNA sequence: TGCGCCAGCAGCTTACTCCAAGAGACCCAGTACTTC.

The chain joins TRBV11-2 to TRBJ2-7; D is uncertain. The CDR3 extends over 15 amino acids. V lost 6 bases to trimming and J lost 6 bases, with 21 bases between them. Per germline, CDR1 SGHAT and CDR2 FQNNGV. The CDR3 spells CASSYSSATPTEQYF. CDR3 sequence (DNA): TGTGCCAGCAGTTACTCGTCCGCGACCCCCACCGAGCAGTACTTC.

This clonotype was recorded only once. The gene calls are TRBV5-1 and TRBJ1-1; a weak D match, TRBD1 (5 bases). Deletions cut 1 base from V and 4 bases from J, with 11 bases between. CDR1 is SGHRS and CDR2 is YFSETQ in the germline V gene. There are 14 residues in the CDR3. In nucleotides, the CDR3 is TGCGCCAGCAGCTTGAATAGTCAGGGCACTGAAGCTTTCTTT. It encodes CASSLNSQGTEAFF.

The rearrangement links TRBV12-3 or TRBV12-4 to TRBJ1-2, with D hard to call. V lost 1 base to trimming and J lost 7 bases, with 10 bases between them. The CDR3 sequence is 13 residues long. Here the CDR3 reads CASSLGFGFGYTF. CDR3 sequence (DNA): TGTGCCAGCAGTTTAGGATTTGGCTTTGGCTACACCTTC.